The 27 T cell receptor beta chains reported below all come from one sample, sequenced in a study of blood T cell repertoires in COVID-19. Method: immunoSEQ multiplex PCR; TCRdb's copy keeps in-frame clones and lacks some. The sample comprises some 290,000 clones, roughly nine tenths of which are singletons, and 11% rests with the top ten. Specimen: peripheral blood. These receptors all stem from a woman in her thirties with COVID-19, enrolled during active disease.

This rearrangement joins TRBV28 to TRBJ1-4; a weak D match, TRBD1 (5 bases). The germline V gene encodes CDR1 MDHEN and CDR2 SYDVKM. The V and J ends lost 3 bases and 10 bases respectively, with 6 bases between them. The CDR3 is 11 residues long. The CDR3 region has the DNA TGTGCCAGCAGTTTTCAGGGAAAACTGTTTTTT. This translates into CASSFQGKLFF. The variable domain in full, with the rest retrieved from reference TRBV28 and TRBJ1-4, is DVKVTQSSRYLVKRTGEKVFLECVQDMDHENMFWYRQDPGLGLRLIYFSYDVKMKEKGDIPEGYSVSREKKERFSLILESASTNQTSMYLCASSFQGKLFFGSGTQLSVL.

A note on this clone: The sample has other DNA sequences that encode this CDR3 too. The chain carries TRBV19 and TRBJ1-1; 7 bases are a match to TRBD1. The CDR3 contains 14 residues. V lost 3 bases to trimming and J lost 5 bases; unmatched junction nucleotides: 6. Germline V gene sequence: CDR1 LNHDA, CDR2 SQIVND (reference sequence). In nucleotides, the CDR3 is TGTGCCAGTAGTATTCGGGACAGAGGAACTGAAGCTTTCTTT. Translating gives CASSIRDRGTEAFF.

The V gene is TRBV6-4, the J gene TRBJ1-2; D not certain. This CDR3 has 13 amino acids. Germline V gives CDR1 MRHNA, CDR2 SNTAGT. Trimming took off 2 bases at V and 8 bases at J, with 12 bases between the two ends. The CDR3 region is CASSDEGVGGYTF. DNA for the CDR3: TGTGCCAGCAGTGACGAGGGAGTAGGGGGCTACACCTTC.

The chain has TRBV19 and TRBJ2-7; TRBD1 agrees at 9 bases. Germline assignment: CDR1 LNHDA and CDR2 SQIVND (reference sequence). The CDR3 spans 14 residues. V shed 4 bases and J 3 bases; nucleotides not matched to a gene: 4. CDR3 nucleotide sequence: TGTGCCAGTAGTAAAATGGGACAGGGCTACGAGCAGTACTTC. Its protein product is CASSKMGQGYEQYF.

This clone was picked up one time. V usage is TRBV21-1 and J usage is TRBJ2-4; the D segment call TRBD1 is taken from the table without a DNA check. TRBV21-1 is reported as a pseudogene. This CDR3 spans 16 amino acids. The CDR3 DNA reads as TGTGCCAGCAGCAAAGACCCGGACAGAATGCCAAACATTCAGTACTTC. Translating it yields CASSKDPDRMPNIQYF.

V usage is TRBV5-6 and J usage is TRBJ1-2, with 7 bases matching TRBD1. The CDR3 runs 14 residues. Germline V lookup: CDR1 SGHDT, CDR2 YYEEEE. V lost 3 bases to trimming and J lost 4 bases; unmatched junction nucleotides: 6. The CDR3 bases are TGTGCCAGCAGCTGGACAGGAATTTCCTATGGCTACACCTTC. It specifies CASSWTGISYGYTF.

The V gene is TRBV5-1, the J gene TRBJ2-3, with 11 bases identical to TRBD2. Germline values: CDR1 SGHRS, CDR2 YFSETQ. Trimming removed 3 bases from V and 0 bases from J; junction bases left unmatched: 3. This CDR3 is 16 amino acids long. The CDR3 coding sequence is TGCGCCAGCAGCTCCACTAGCGGGGGCAGCACAGATACGCAGTATTTT. Amino acid sequence: CASSSTSGGSTDTQYF.

This clone was seen just once. The chain links TRBV5-1 to TRBJ2-7; TRBD1 aligns across 9 bases. This CDR3 region has 14 residues. From germline, CDR1 is SGHRS and CDR2 YFSETQ. V trimming: 2 bases; J trimming: 4 bases; junction bases outside the gene matches: 4. The CDR3 bases are TGCGCCAGCAGCTTCGATGGACAGGGGTACGAGCAGTACTTC. Translating it yields CASSFDGQGYEQYF.

This chain connects TRBV3-1 (or the pseudogene TRBV3-2) to TRBJ2-7; 8 nucleotides line up with TRBD1. CDR3 size: 16 residues. Trimming took 2 bases from V and 6 from J; bases not matched to a gene: 12. Germline V gene data show CDR1 as LGHDT and CDR2 as YNNKEL (reference sequence). Written as DNA, the CDR3 is TGTGCCAGCAGCCAAATTACAGGGGGGAGAGGGGGCGAGCAGTACTTC. Its translation is CASSQITGGRGGEQYF.

The V and J genes are TRBV6-6 and TRBJ1-5, with D perhaps TRBD1 (5 bases). Germline CDR1 MNHNY, CDR2 SVGAGI (reference sequence). Trimming removed 7 bases from V and 2 bases from J, with 15 bases in between. The CDR3 is made up of 15 amino acids. Here the CDR3 DNA reads TGTGCCAGCACCGTCGGGGGAACGGGCAATCAGCCCCAGCATTTT. As protein: CASTVGGTGNQPQHF.

CDR3 DNA: TGTGCCAGCAGCCCTAACGCCGGGGGGCCGTACCAAGAGACCCAGTACTTC. It translates to CASSPNAGGPYQETQYF. The chain employs TRBV7-8 and TRBJ2-5; D may be TRBD2 (7 bases). This CDR3 is 17 amino acids long. CDR1 and CDR2 from the germline V gene are SGHVS and FQNEAQ. V gave up 5 bases and J gave up 0 bases, with 19 bases separating them.

The chain links TRBV6-5 to TRBJ2-5, with TRBD1 as a possible D gene (6 bases). Germline CDR1 and CDR2: MNHEY and SVGAGI. Trimming stripped 4 bases from V and 4 bases from J, with 16 bases between. The CDR3 contains 15 residues. CDR3 bases: TGTGCCAGCAGTTCCCGAAACAGGGACGGAGAGACCCAGTACTTC. It codes for CASSSRNRDGETQYF.

V gene TRBV18 combines with J gene TRBJ2-1; 9 bases agree with TRBD1. The V gene end was trimmed by 3 bases and the J gene end by 7 bases; junction bases not matched to a gene: 7. Germline V lookup: CDR1 KGHSH, CDR2 LQKENI. The CDR3 covers 15 residues. The CDR3 nucleotides read TGTGCCAGCTCACCGCAGACAGGGGGAACGAATGAGCAGTTCTTC. It is translated as CASSPQTGGTNEQFF.

The gene calls are TRBV7-6 and TRBJ1-2; 7 nucleotides line up with TRBD1. The CDR3 runs 14 residues. J lost 4 bases, V lost 5 bases, and 7 bases had no gene match. Germline V gene data show CDR1 as SGHVS and CDR2 as FNYEAQ. This CDR3 is CASSPTGAAYGYTF. The CDR3 DNA is TGTGCCAGCAGCCCCACAGGGGCCGCCTATGGCTACACCTTC.

The chain couples TRBV4-1 to TRBJ2-7; D is uncertain. Trimming pared 1 base from V and 2 bases from J, leaving 15 bases between. CDR3 size: 16 residues. Germline CDR1 MGHRA, CDR2 YSYEKL. CDR3 DNA sequence: TGCGCCAGCAGCCAAGCAATCAGGATCGATACCTACGAGCAGTACTTC. Protein: CASSQAIRIDTYEQYF.

V usage is TRBV7-2 and J usage is TRBJ2-1; weak D call: TRBD2 (5 bases). This CDR3 region has 13 residues. Deletions cut 6 bases from V and 8 bases from J, with 14 bases between. Germline-derived CDR1 and CDR2 are SGHTA and FQGNSA. The CDR3: CASSYGLAHEQFF. In nucleotides, the CDR3 is TGTGCCAGCAGTTATGGGCTAGCACATGAGCAGTTCTTC.

V gene TRBV10-1 combines with J gene TRBJ2-2, with 7 bases matching TRBD2. Germline V CDR1 and CDR2: WNHNN, SYGVQD (reference sequence). The CDR3 loop spans 14 amino acids. V lost 8 bases to trimming and J lost 1 base; unmatched junction nucleotides: 4. CDR3 loop: CASGLAGNTGELFF. CDR3 sequence (DNA): TGCGCCAGCGGTTTAGCGGGGAACACCGGGGAGCTGTTTTTT.

This clone was seen only once. CDR3 nucleotides: TGCGCCAGCAGAAGGGGACTAGCGGGGACGGGGGAGACCCAGTACTTC. Translation gives CASRRGLAGTGETQYF. The V gene is TRBV5-1, the J gene TRBJ2-5, with 13 bases fitting TRBD2. With V trimmed by 5 bases and J by 5 bases, 9 bases remained unmatched. The CDR3 sequence is 16 residues long. Germline V gene lookup returns CDR1 SGHRS and CDR2 YFSETQ.

The chain employs TRBV19 and TRBJ2-6; no clear D gene. V was trimmed by 5 bases and J by 1 base, leaving 9 bases between them. From germline, CDR1 is LNHDA and CDR2 SQIVND (reference sequence). The CDR3 runs 15 residues. This CDR3 is CASSYDKSGANVLTF. CDR3 coding DNA: TGTGCCAGTAGTTATGACAAGTCTGGGGCCAACGTCCTGACTTTC.

The rearrangement uses TRBV27 and TRBJ2-7; TRBD1 matches 7 bases. The CDR3 has 14 residues. The J segment lost 0 bases and the V segment lost 6 bases, leaving 5 bases of the junction unmatched. CDR1 is MNHEY and CDR2 is SMNVEV in the germline V gene (reference sequence). The CDR3 region has the DNA TGTGCCAGCAGCAGGGGGTCGAGCTCCTACGAGCAGTACTTC. Translation: CASSRGSSSYEQYF.

This clone was picked up one time. This chain connects TRBV5-1 to TRBJ2-5; D uncertain. The V and J ends lost 1 base and 1 base respectively, with 5 bases between them. Germline lookup yields CDR1 SGHRS and CDR2 YFSETQ. There are 13 residues in the CDR3. The CDR3 protein is CASSLTTQETQYF. The CDR3 nucleotides read TGCGCCAGCAGCTTGACTACCCAAGAGACCCAGTACTTC.

V gene TRBV5-1 combines with J gene TRBJ2-7; perhaps TRBD1 as D (6 bases). CDR1 SGHRS and CDR2 YFSETQ come from the germline V gene. Trimming cost V 4 bases and J 0 bases, with 14 bases left between them. The CDR3 has 15 residues. The CDR3 spells CASSPTGFSSYEQYF. The CDR3 bases are TGCGCCAGCAGCCCGACAGGATTTAGCTCCTACGAGCAGTACTTC.

V usage is TRBV4-2 and J usage is TRBJ1-4; D is unclear. CDR3 length: 15 residues. V dropped 0 bases and J dropped 8 bases, with 13 bases sitting between them. Germline CDR1 reads LGHNA; CDR2 reads YNFKEQ. The CDR3 nucleotides read TGTGCCAGCAGCCAAGAGACGGGAACGGGCGAAAAACTGTTTTTT. It encodes CASSQETGTGEKLFF.

The chain recombines TRBV2 with TRBJ2-1; perhaps TRBD1 as D (6 bases). The V end was cut by 6 bases, the J end by 4 bases, with 16 bases between. CDR1 and CDR2 (germline): SNHLY, FYNNEI. This CDR3 region has 15 residues. The CDR3 DNA reads TGTGCCAGCAGCGATACCGGGACATCTTACAATGAGCAGTTCTTC. This translates into CASSDTGTSYNEQFF. Together with reference TRBV2 and TRBJ2-1, the CDR3 gives the full variable domain: EPEVTQTPSHQVTQMGQEVILRCVPISNHLYFYWYRQILGQKVEFLVSFYNNEISEKSEIFDDQFSVERPDGSNFTLKIRSTKLEDSAMYFCASSDTGTSYNEQFFGPGTRLTVL.

This chain connects TRBV5-1 to TRBJ2-5; 12 nucleotides align to TRBD2. The germline V gene encodes CDR1 SGHRS and CDR2 YFSETQ. After removal of 5 bases from V and 4 bases from J, the junction contained 0 bases not matched to a gene. CDR3 length equals 13 residues. CDR3 sequence: CASRTSGGETQYF. CDR3 coding DNA: TGCGCCAGCAGGACTAGCGGGGGAGAGACCCAGTACTTC.

The chain employs TRBV19 and TRBJ1-5; D is possibly TRBD1 (6 bases). This CDR3 has 15 residues. Germline-derived CDR1 and CDR2 are LNHDA and SQIVND (reference sequence). The V and J ends lost 10 bases and 5 bases respectively, with 21 bases between them. The CDR3 DNA reads TGTGCCACCCCGGCGGCAGGGGCTTATGATCAGCCCCAGCATTTT. It codes for CATPAAGAYDQPQHF.

V usage is TRBV5-6 and J usage is TRBJ1-6; D is unclear. The CDR3 spans 13 residues. Between the trimmed V and J ends, which lost 3 bases and 10 bases, there was a span of 11 bases. The germline CDR1 and CDR2 sequences are SGHDT and YYEEEE. The CDR3 region has the DNA TGTGCCAGCAGCTGGGCCTCGGGGTCACCCCTCCACTTT. Translated, it gives CASSWASGSPLHF.